The next 9 T cell receptor beta chains were all read from a single sample in a study of blood T cell repertoires in COVID-19. Profiled with immunoSEQ multiplex PCR; TCRdb holds only in-frame clones, not every one. The sample contains approximately 180,000 clones, roughly 76% of which appear only once. Sequenced sample: peripheral blood. These receptors were obtained from a woman of 80 years or more with COVID-19, enrolled during active disease.

V is TRBV14 and J is TRBJ1-1; no definite D call. Trimming removed 1 base at V and 11 bases at J, with 23 bases between. Germline V gene data show CDR1 as SGHDN and CDR2 as FVKESK. The CDR3 runs 16 residues. The CDR3 DNA sequence: TGTGCCAGCAGCCAAGGTATTACAGTAAGAATAAGTGAGGCTTTCTTT. Residues: CASSQGITVRISEAFF.

The chain is built from TRBV14 and TRBJ2-7, with 11 bases aligning to TRBD2. The CDR3 extends over 15 amino acids. The germline V gene encodes CDR1 SGHDN and CDR2 FVKESK. With V trimmed by 2 bases and J by 6 bases, 6 bases remained unmatched. CDR3 DNA sequence: TGTGCCAGCAGCCAACTCCTAGCGGGGGGTTTCGAGCAGTACTTC. Translated, it gives CASSQLLAGGFEQYF.

This chain connects TRBV5-1 to TRBJ1-2; 8 bases fit TRBD1. V was pared by 4 bases and J by 4 bases, with 6 bases of the junction left unmatched. The CDR3 loop spans 14 amino acids. The V gene's germline CDR1 is SGHRS and CDR2 YFSETQ. CDR3 protein: CASSPRQGSYGYTF. CDR3 nucleotides: TGCGCCAGCAGCCCGCGACAGGGGTCCTATGGCTACACCTTC.

The chain recombines TRBV5-1 with TRBJ1-2; D perhaps matches TRBD1 (5 bases). Germline V lookup: CDR1 SGHRS, CDR2 YFSETQ. This CDR3 is built from 14 residues. The V gene lost 4 bases and the J gene lost 2 bases, with 12 bases spanning the gap. The CDR3 nucleotides read TGCGCCAGCAGCGGGATACACAGGAACTATGGCTACACCTTC. Amino acid sequence: CASSGIHRNYGYTF.

This clone showed up just once. The chain carries TRBV6-1 and TRBJ1-4, with 7 bases lining up with TRBD1. After removal of 3 bases from V and 6 bases from J, the junction contained 1 base not matched to a gene. CDR3 length equals 13 residues. Looked up from germline, CDR1 is MNHNS and CDR2 is SASEGT. The CDR3 nucleotides read TGTGCCAGCAGTGATGGACAGGATGAAAAACTGTTTTTT. Protein: CASSDGQDEKLFF.

This chain joins TRBV19 and TRBJ1-1, with 7 bases that match TRBD1. CDR1 is LNHDA and CDR2 is SQIVND in the germline V gene (reference sequence). Trimming at V came to 5 bases and at J to 3 bases, leaving 3 bases not matched to a gene. The CDR3 loop spans 13 amino acids. Here the CDR3 reads CASSEGAYTEAFF. For the CDR3, the DNA is TGTGCCAGTAGTGAGGGGGCGTACACTGAAGCTTTCTTT.

V usage is TRBV5-1 and J usage is TRBJ2-3; D unresolved. The V gene's germline CDR1 is SGHRS and CDR2 YFSETQ. Between the trimmed V and J ends, which lost 0 bases and 6 bases, there was a span of 8 bases. The CDR3 totals 13 residues. Written as DNA, the CDR3 is TGCGCCAGCAGCTTGGGCCACCGGGATACGCAGTATTTT. Amino acids: CASSLGHRDTQYF.

The gene calls are TRBV7-8 and TRBJ1-3, with 7 positions matching TRBD1. CDR1 is SGHVS, CDR2 FQNEAQ, per germline. This CDR3 contains 15 residues. Trimming cost V 5 bases and J 2 bases; bases outside gene matches: 6. The CDR3 spells CASSPQGGAGNTIYF. The CDR3 DNA reads as TGTGCCAGCAGCCCGCAGGGGGGAGCTGGAAACACCATATATTTT.

The chain carries TRBV7-8 and TRBJ2-7, with 10 bases lining up with TRBD1. CDR1 and CDR2 (germline): SGHVS, FQNEAQ. The trim removed 5 bases at V and 4 bases at J, leaving 5 bases unmatched. There are 14 residues in the CDR3. The CDR3 DNA is TGTGCCAGCAGCCGAGACAGGGGGCAGTACGAGCAGTACTTC. Protein: CASSRDRGQYEQYF.